The 25 T cell receptor beta chains below all came from one sample that was sequenced in a study of T cells in Graves' hyperthyroidism and ophthalmopathy. Amplification targeted TCR beta CDR3 regions from RNA transcripts. Researchers ran a first-round RT-PCR on the TCR CDR3 using the HTBI primer set. TCRdb fed the multiplex PCR reads into MiXCR, producing one record per CDR3 protein. The sample lists approximately 330,000 distinct CDR3 sequences; 21% were seen once. The sequencing sample was made of blood. All receptors come from a woman in her forties or fifties with Graves' hyperthyroidism.

This clonotype was observed a few times. The V call is TRBV5-4, the J call TRBJ1-2; the D gene is possibly TRBD1 (5 bases). The germline V and J ends were trimmed by 5 bases and 2 bases, with 10 bases remaining between them. Germline values: CDR1 SGHNT, CDR2 YYREEE (reference sequence). This CDR3 has 13 residues. The CDR3 bases are TGTGCCAGCAGAACAGGAGAAAACTATGGCTACACCTTC. Translating gives CASRTGENYGYTF.

This clonotype has ten or more counts. The V call is TRBV18, the J call TRBJ2-7, with TRBD1 as a possible D gene (6 bases). V was trimmed by 3 bases and J by 6 bases, leaving 12 bases between them. CDR3 length: 13 amino acids. CDR1 KGHSH and CDR2 LQKENI come from the germline V gene. CDR3 sequence (DNA): TGTGCCAGCTCACCTTCTCGGGACATCGAGCAGTACTTC. Translated: CASSPSRDIEQYF.

In its sample, this clonotype was seen many times. The rearrangement links TRBV3-1 to TRBJ1-1; D not certain. The germline CDR1 and CDR2 sequences are LGHDT and YNNKEL (reference sequence). Trimming pared 2 bases from V and 4 bases from J, leaving 8 bases between. The CDR3 covers 13 residues. CDR3 sequence reads: CASSQTLGTEAFF. For the CDR3, the DNA is TGTGCCAGCAGCCAAACATTAGGCACTGAAGCTTTCTTT.

This clonotype was detected ten times or more. J is TRBJ1-3 and V is TRBV5-6; no firm D call. This CDR3 spans 14 amino acids. The ends were cut back, 0 bases at V and 1 base at J, with 5 bases in the middle. CDR1 and CDR2 from the germline V gene are SGHDT and YYEEEE. CDR3 DNA sequence: TGTGCCAGCAGCTTGGGGTTATCTGGAAACACCATATATTTT. It codes for CASSLGLSGNTIYF.

The gene calls are TRBV4-2 and TRBJ2-1; possible D gene TRBD1, 5 bases. Germline assignment: CDR1 LGHNA and CDR2 YNFKEQ. The CDR3 extends over 12 amino acids. V was trimmed by 4 bases and J by 10 bases, leaving 11 bases between them. The CDR3 spells CASSLGPREQFF. The CDR3 DNA reads as TGTGCCAGCAGCCTGGGGCCAAGGGAGCAGTTCTTC.

There are many counts of this clonotype. V and J are TRBV28 and TRBJ1-1, with D maybe TRBD1 (6 bases). CDR3 length equals 14 residues. Trimming stripped 5 bases from V and 5 bases from J, with 15 bases between. Germline CDR1 is MDHEN and CDR2 is SYDVKM. The CDR3 loop reads CASSAYTGRTEAFF. Written as DNA, the CDR3 is TGTGCCAGCAGTGCATATACAGGGAGAACTGAAGCTTTCTTT.

This clonotype was counted many times. The chain carries TRBV7-8 and TRBJ1-5; 7 bases line up with TRBD1. Germline-derived CDR1 and CDR2 are SGHVS and FQNEAQ. This CDR3 comprises 19 residues. Unmatched junction bases numbered 18, after V lost 2 bases and J lost 5 bases. The CDR3 sequence: CASSLSDRDSTRRDQPQHF. DNA of the CDR3: TGTGCCAGCAGCTTATCCGACCGGGACAGCACGAGGAGGGATCAGCCCCAGCATTTT.

This clonotype came up many times. This rearrangement joins TRBV6-5 to TRBJ2-2; D is possibly TRBD1 or TRBD2 (5 bases each). Trimming stripped 1 base from V and 0 bases from J, with 12 bases between. Looked up from germline, CDR1 is MNHEY and CDR2 is SVGAGI. The CDR3 loop spans 17 amino acids. The CDR3, as DNA: TGTGCCAGCAGTTACTGGGGGACGGCTACGAACACCGGGGAGCTGTTTTTT. Amino acid sequence: CASSYWGTATNTGELFF.

The V gene is TRBV7-9, the J gene TRBJ1-1, with D unclear. V was shortened by 5 bases and J by 2 bases, with 9 bases between the two germline ends. Germline V lookup: CDR1 SEHNR, CDR2 FQNEAQ (reference sequence). This CDR3 region has 13 residues. The CDR3 DNA follows: TGTGCCAGCAGCCACGGAGGTAACACTGAAGCTTTCTTT. It specifies CASSHGGNTEAFF. The full variable domain, completed using reference TRBV7-9 and TRBJ1-1, is DTGVSQNPRHKITKRGQNVTFRCDPISEHNRLYWYRQTLGQGPEFLTYFQNEAQLEKSRLLSDRFSAERPKGSFSTLEIQRTEQGDSAMYLCASSHGGNTEAFFGQGTRLTVV.

This clonotype has at least ten counts. The J gene is TRBJ1-1, the V gene TRBV12-3 or TRBV12-4, with 7 bases matching TRBD1. Losses at the gene ends were 5 bases for V and 4 bases for J; bases not matched to a gene: 10. CDR3 length: 15 amino acids. The DNA for the CDR3 is TGTGCCAGCAGTCCAACCGGGACAGTTCCCACTGAAGCTTTCTTT. Amino acids: CASSPTGTVPTEAFF.

This clonotype occurred many times. This CDR3 is CATSRDSNIYGYTF. The CDR3 nucleotides are TGTGCCACCAGCAGAGACAGCAACATCTATGGCTACACCTTC. The V call is TRBV15, the J call TRBJ1-2; D not certain. This CDR3 spans 14 amino acids. CDR1 is LNHNV and CDR2 is YYDKDF in the germline V gene (reference sequence). V shed 0 bases and J shed 4 bases, with 9 bases lying between them.

The chain links TRBV20-1 to TRBJ2-1; no reliable D call. The CDR3 consists of 15 residues. Trimming removed 4 bases at V and 0 bases at J, with 13 bases between. The germline CDR1 and CDR2 sequences are DFQATT and SNEGSKA (reference sequence). DNA for the CDR3: TGCAGTGCTAATGGGGTCGGCCGCTCCTACAATGAGCAGTTCTTC. Protein: CSANGVGRSYNEQFF.

This clonotype has a count of ten or more. This chain connects TRBV2 to TRBJ2-5; D uncertain. V gave up 3 bases and J gave up 7 bases, with 6 bases separating them. CDR3 length equals 11 residues. Germline V gene data show CDR1 as SNHLY and CDR2 as FYNNEI. The CDR3 DNA sequence: TGTGCCAGCAGTGAGAAGTGGACCCAGTACTTC. Translation gives CASSEKWTQYF.

The table lists this clonotype with a few counts. V and J are TRBV9 and TRBJ2-7; perhaps TRBD2 as D (6 bases). Trimming pared 6 bases from V and 3 bases from J, leaving 19 bases between. Germline loops: CDR1 SGDLS, CDR2 YYNGEE. This CDR3 comprises 15 residues. CDR3 DNA sequence: TGTGCCAGCATCAAGGGGCAGGGAGGTTACTACGAGCAGTACTTC. This encodes CASIKGQGGYYEQYF.

The rearrangement uses TRBV6-1 and TRBJ2-1, with a tentative D call TRBD1 (6 bases). CDR1 MNHNS and CDR2 SASEGT come from the germline V gene. This CDR3 is built from 12 residues. V was cut by 6 bases and J by 15 bases, with 18 bases left in between. The CDR3 is CASSERTARAFF. The CDR3 DNA reads as TGTGCCAGCAGCGAAAGGACAGCTCGAGCGTTCTTC.

Ten or more counts support this clonotype. The genes are TRBV12-3 or TRBV12-4 and TRBJ2-1; possibly TRBD2 for D (6 bases). CDR3 size: 15 residues. Trimming left V 5 bases short and J 4 bases short, with 15 bases between. The CDR3 protein is CASSTPGLTYNEQFF. The CDR3, as DNA: TGTGCCAGCAGTACACCGGGACTTACTTACAATGAGCAGTTCTTC.

This clonotype was recorded a few times. V and J are TRBV19 and TRBJ1-5; 7 bases map to TRBD1. Germline CDR1 is LNHDA and CDR2 is SQIVND (reference sequence). This CDR3 comprises 13 residues. The ends lost 7 bases at V and 9 bases at J; junction bases unmatched: 9. The CDR3 nucleotides read TGTGCCAGTACCTCGACAGGGCGTGGGCCCCAGCATTTT. This encodes CASTSTGRGPQHF.

The sample holds many counts of this clonotype. This chain joins TRBV5-1 and TRBJ2-3, with 9 bases that match TRBD2. V lost 0 bases, J lost 1 base, and 3 bases stayed unmatched. The CDR3 runs to 16 residues. Germline lookup yields CDR1 SGHRS and CDR2 YFSETQ. CDR3 DNA: TGCGCCAGCAGCTTGGTGGCTAGCGGGGGCACAGATACGCAGTATTTT. Translating it yields CASSLVASGGTDTQYF. The full variable domain, in which reference TRBV5-1 and TRBJ2-3 provide the parts outside the CDR3, is KAGVTQTPRYLIKTRGQQVTLSCSPISGHRSVSWYQQTPGQGLQFLFEYFSETQRNKGNFPGRFSGRQFSNSRSEMNVSTLELGDSALYLCASSLVASGGTDTQYFGPGTRLTVL.

The chain carries TRBV6-1 and TRBJ1-2, with 7 bases lining up with TRBD1. There are 16 residues in the CDR3. Per germline, CDR1 MNHNS and CDR2 SASEGT. With 7 bases clipped from V and 5 bases from J, the junction kept 16 bases outside the gene matches. This CDR3 is CASTKDRSQIAYGYTF. Written as DNA, the CDR3 is TGTGCCAGCACCAAGGACAGGTCTCAGATAGCGTATGGCTACACCTTC.

This clonotype was seen ten or more times. V usage is TRBV18 and J usage is TRBJ2-7, with 8 bases matching TRBD1. CDR1 KGHSH and CDR2 LQKENI come from the germline V gene. Trimming at V came to 0 bases and at J to 1 base, leaving 5 bases not matched to a gene. The CDR3 contains 16 residues. The chain's CDR3 is CASSPPRTGLSYEQYF. The CDR3 nucleotides read TGTGCCAGCTCACCACCGCGGACAGGGCTTTCCTACGAGCAGTACTTC.

This clonotype was seen many times. The rearrangement uses TRBV7-8 and TRBJ2-2; D is unresolved. Trimming removed 4 bases at V and 6 bases at J, with 6 bases between. The germline V gene has CDR1 SGHVS and CDR2 FQNEAQ. This CDR3 is 12 amino acids long. The CDR3 loop is CASSSNPGELFF. The CDR3 DNA reads as TGTGCCAGCAGCTCGAATCCCGGGGAGCTGTTTTTT.

V is TRBV3-1 and J is TRBJ1-6; 8 nucleotides line up with TRBD1. The V segment lost 1 base and the J segment 7 bases; nucleotides outside the gene matches: 12. This CDR3 has 18 amino acids. Per the germline V gene, CDR1 is LGHDT and CDR2 is YNNKEL (reference sequence). CDR3: CASSQGFLGQGWNSPLHF. In DNA, the CDR3 is TGTGCCAGCAGCCAAGGATTTCTAGGACAGGGCTGGAATTCACCCCTCCACTTT.

This clonotype has just a few counts. The chain uses TRBV2 and TRBJ1-3, with D uncertain. The CDR3 contains 14 residues. Germline V gene lookup returns CDR1 SNHLY and CDR2 FYNNEI. The V end was cut by 3 bases, the J end by 0 bases, with 6 bases between. CDR3 coding DNA: TGTGCCAGCAGTGACAGGCTCTCTGGAAACACCATATATTTT. It yields the protein CASSDRLSGNTIYF.

This clonotype was observed a few times. V is TRBV28 and J is TRBJ1-4; D gene unclear. The V end lost 5 bases, the J end lost 8 bases, and 18 bases lay between the germline ends. The length of the CDR3 is 15 residues. Germline CDR1 and CDR2: MDHEN and SYDVKM. The CDR3 protein is CASSRYLREPEKLFF. The CDR3, as DNA: TGTGCCAGCAGTCGCTACCTCCGGGAGCCCGAAAAACTGTTTTTT.

The CDR3 reads CASSPQFKGKANTGELFF. In nucleotides, the CDR3 is TGTGCCAGCAGCCCGCAGTTTAAGGGAAAAGCGAACACCGGGGAGCTGTTTTTT. This rearrangement joins TRBV7-6 to TRBJ2-2; D ambiguous. The V end lost 5 bases, the J end lost 0 bases, and 19 bases lay between the germline ends. The length of the CDR3 is 18 residues. Germline values: CDR1 SGHVS, CDR2 FNYEAQ.